These 5 T cell receptor beta chains were all obtained from the same sample, sequenced in a study of shared clonotypes between healthy human individuals. The data were produced by immunoSEQ multiplex PCR, yet TCRdb's version contains in-frame clones alone and is incomplete. The profile shows a few hundred thousand clones, under 80% of them singletons. The sequenced material came from memory CD4+ T cells sorted from blood. Noted subset: CD45RA-negative fraction. These receptors all come from a man in his thirties or forties in good health.

In its sample, this clone was seen once. V gene TRBV2 combines with J gene TRBJ2-5; TRBD1 agrees at 8 bases. V was clipped by 5 bases and J by 4 bases; unmatched bases: 6. The CDR3 loop spans 14 amino acids. The V gene's germline CDR1 is SNHLY and CDR2 FYNNEI. In DNA form, the CDR3 reads TGTGCCAGCAGTCGACAGGGGCTTGGAGAGACCCAGTACTTC. Its translation: CASSRQGLGETQYF.

This clone occurred a few times. V gene TRBV6-1 combines with J gene TRBJ1-1; the D gene is possibly TRBD1 (6 bases). CDR1 is MNHNS, CDR2 SASEGT, per germline. The CDR3 has 16 residues. The ends were cut back, 2 bases at V and 1 base at J, with 14 bases in the middle. The CDR3 bases are TGTGCCAGCAGTGAATATGGTAGGGGACAGAACACTGAAGCTTTCTTT. Translated: CASSEYGRGQNTEAFF.

This clone was found once. The J gene is TRBJ2-1, the V gene TRBV28; tentative D call: TRBD1 (6 bases). The CDR3 is 15 residues long. CDR1 and CDR2 (germline): MDHEN, SYDVKM. V dropped 5 bases and J dropped 0 bases, with 11 bases sitting between them. The CDR3 DNA sequence: TGTGCCAGCAGTCAACCGGGACACTCCTACAATGAGCAGTTCTTC. Translated, it gives CASSQPGHSYNEQFF.

This chain uses TRBV29-1 with TRBJ2-1; possibly TRBD2 for D (6 bases). With 5 bases removed from V and 8 bases from J, the gap between germline ends came to 10 bases. The CDR3 extends over 11 amino acids. Germline V CDR1 and CDR2: SQVTM, ANQGSEA. The CDR3 protein is CSVQSGDEQFF. The CDR3, as DNA: TGCAGCGTTCAATCGGGGGATGAGCAGTTCTTC.

J is TRBJ2-3 and V is TRBV28, with TRBD2 matching over 9 bases. Unmatched junction bases numbered 3, after V lost 8 bases and J lost 0 bases. CDR1 is MDHEN, CDR2 SYDVKM, per germline. The CDR3 runs 14 residues. As DNA, the CDR3 is TGTGCCAGCCTTACTAGCGGGAGCACAGATACGCAGTATTTT. Its translation is CASLTSGSTDTQYF.